This T cell receptor (beta chain) was captured in a study of blood T cell repertoires in COVID-19. Background on the study: T cells, B-cell-depleted T cells, or PBMCs provided the cDNA or gDNA that served as material.

Libraries were prepared by immunoSEQ multiplex PCR; TCRdb keeps only in-frame clonotypes and omits some of them. The sample lists over 130,000 clones, about four fifths seen once, with roughly 7.3% in the top ten. This receptor was obtained from a human donor in a cohort sampled during active COVID-19. Sequences were obtained from peripheral blood.

Written as DNA, the CDR3 is TGTGCCAGCAGTCGGGACAGACTTAATGAAAAACTGTTTTTT. Translation gives CASSRDRLNEKLFF. The rearrangement links TRBV2 to TRBJ1-4, with TRBD1 matching over 7 bases. V shed 5 bases and J 4 bases; nucleotides not matched to a gene: 4. Per the germline V gene, CDR1 is SNHLY and CDR2 is FYNNEI. This CDR3 is built from 14 residues.